These 9 T cell receptor beta chains share one sample of origin, sequenced in a study of blood T cells in healthy people across ages. Primers used in a second PCR of roughly 7 to 12 cycles were a sample-barcoded 5' primer and a J-beta primer mix. From the 5' RACE reads, TCRdb called clonotypes with MiXCR, one entry per CDR3 protein. The sample holds about 1.1 million distinct CDR3 sequences, 35% to 40% seen once. The sequencing input was blood. The receptors were gathered from a man between 18 and 29 years old in good health.

The chain has TRBV4-1 and TRBJ2-7, with D perhaps matching TRBD1 (6 bases). Trimming cost V 1 base and J 6 bases, with 16 bases left between them. The germline gives CDR1 MGHRA, CDR2 YSYEKL. The CDR3 totals 15 residues. The DNA for the CDR3 is TGCGCCAGCAGCCAAGTAGCAGGGGTCTTTTCCGAGCAGTACTTC. Residues: CASSQVAGVFSEQYF.

V gene TRBV4-1 combines with J gene TRBJ1-2; TRBD1 is a possible D gene (6 bases). In germline, CDR1 is MGHRA, CDR2 YSYEKL. V shed 5 bases and J shed 6 bases, with 19 bases lying between them. The CDR3 runs to 15 residues. CDR3: CASSSRKGDFNGYTF. CDR3 nucleotide sequence: TGCGCCAGCAGCTCACGAAAGGGGGATTTCAATGGCTACACCTTC.

The CDR3 spells CASSQEFTSGGFGYGYTF. The CDR3 coding sequence is TGTGCCAGCAGCCAAGAGTTTACGAGCGGGGGCTTCGGCTATGGCTACACCTTC. The chain is built from TRBV4-2 and TRBJ1-2, with D perhaps matching TRBD1 (6 bases). This CDR3 spans 18 amino acids. With 0 bases removed from V and 4 bases from J, the gap between germline ends came to 21 bases. Germline CDR1 and CDR2: LGHNA and YNFKEQ.

V gene TRBV10-3 combines with J gene TRBJ2-5; 9 nucleotides align to TRBD1. Trimming removed 3 bases from V and 2 bases from J; junction bases left unmatched: 10. The CDR3 covers 17 residues. Germline V lookup: CDR1 ENHRY, CDR2 SYGVKD. CDR3 loop: CAISDSRTGEKQETQYF. The CDR3 bases are TGTGCCATCAGTGATTCCAGGACAGGGGAAAAACAAGAGACCCAGTACTTC.

This sequence joins TRBV27 and TRBJ2-7, with D hard to call. The germline V gene has CDR1 MNHEY and CDR2 SMNVEV (reference sequence). This CDR3 is built from 15 residues. Deletions cut 3 bases from V and 2 bases from J, with 14 bases between. The CDR3: CASSFGFGQTYEQYF. The CDR3 DNA follows: TGTGCCAGCAGTTTTGGGTTTGGGCAGACCTACGAGCAGTACTTC.

V gene TRBV7-2 combines with J gene TRBJ2-3; 11 nucleotides match TRBD2. The junction had 6 bases not matched to a gene; V was cut back by 5 bases and J by 5 bases. From germline, CDR1 is SGHTA and CDR2 FQGNSA. The CDR3 loop spans 15 amino acids. The CDR3 reads CASSIDGTSGDTQYF. The CDR3 DNA sequence: TGTGCCAGCAGCATAGACGGGACTAGCGGAGATACGCAGTATTTT.

The chain uses TRBV4-3 and TRBJ2-4; D possibly corresponds to TRBD2 (7 bases). The J call may be faulty, since TRBJ2-7 better matches the DNA end. The germline CDR1 and CDR2 sequences are LGHNA and YSLEER. The CDR3 is 17 residues long. CDR3 amino acids: CASSQDWGRGLNYEQYF. DNA of the CDR3: TGCGCCAGCAGCCAAGATTGGGGGCGGGGACTAAACTACGAGCAGTACTTC.

This clonotype has more than one count but fewer than ten. This chain links TRBV20-1 with TRBJ1-6; D is possibly TRBD1 (5 bases). Germline values: CDR1 DFQATT, CDR2 SNEGSKA (reference sequence). The CDR3 extends over 14 amino acids. Trimming left V 3 bases short and J 9 bases short, with 15 bases between. CDR3 sequence (DNA): TGCAGTGCTAGGACAGATGCTAGAAGTTCACCCCTCCACTTT. It codes for CSARTDARSSPLHF.

The chain carries TRBV27 and TRBJ1-5; D might be TRBD1 (6 bases). The CDR3 consists of 14 residues. Germline CDR1 MNHEY, CDR2 SMNVEV (reference sequence). This CDR3 is CVNSLGGPNQPQHF. The CDR3 DNA is TGTGTCAACAGTTTGGGGGGGCCTAATCAGCCCCAGCATTTT.